The rows below give T cell receptor beta chains drawn from one sample of a study of blood T cell repertoires in COVID-19. Sequencing used immunoSEQ multiplex PCR; TCRdb keeps in-frame clones, though not all of them. The table lists 250,000 or so clones, about 89% of them singletons, with approximately 9.7% in the top ten. The sequenced sample was peripheral blood. These receptors all stem from a man between 40 and 49 years old with active or convalescent COVID-19. Each CDR3 is given with its conserved first and last residue. Not all rows give a size; the values are once, few, many and, for expanded clones, a class.

clone size: .
V gene: TRBV6-1
J gene: TRBJ1-1
CDR3 protein: CASSEFAMNTEAFF

clone size: once
V gene: TRBV29-1
J gene: TRBJ2-7
CDR3 protein: CSVSPPLEQYF

clone size: .
V gene: TRBV5-4
J gene: TRBJ2-5
CDR3 protein: CASSPDPGTVNQETQYF

clone size: .
V gene: TRBV10-1
J gene: TRBJ2-1
CDR3 protein: CASTGRHNEQFF

clone size: .
V gene: TRBV6-5
J gene: TRBJ2-1
CDR3 protein: CASSWTSGLYNEQFF

clone size: .
V gene: TRBV4-2
J gene: TRBJ1-5
CDR3 protein: CASSQVSPGGSQPQHF

clone size: .
V gene: TRBV6-5
J gene: TRBJ1-2
CDR3 protein: CARREETELYGYTF

clone size: .
V gene: TRBV12-5
J gene: TRBJ2-3
CDR3 protein: CASGPGLAGGPFSTDTQYF

clone size: .
V gene: TRBV5-1
J gene: TRBJ2-7
CDR3 protein: CASRLSSSYEQYF

clone size: .
V gene: TRBV27
J gene: TRBJ1-2
CDR3 protein: CASRKTGGAGYGYTF

clone size: .
V gene: TRBV5-4
J gene: TRBJ2-5
CDR3 protein: CASSLVGREGTQYF

clone size: .
V gene: TRBV5-1
J gene: TRBJ2-1
CDR3 protein: CASTPTSGIYNEQFF

clone size: many
V gene: TRBV6-5
J gene: TRBJ2-5
CDR3 protein: CASSLTSGGQETQYF

clone size: .
V gene: TRBV7-8
J gene: TRBJ1-1
CDR3 protein: CASSLPGYTEAFF

clone size: .
V gene: TRBV5-1
J gene: TRBJ1-1
CDR3 protein: CASSRSDSPGEAFF

clone size: .
V gene: TRBV19
J gene: TRBJ1-5
CDR3 protein: CATSIPGRGNQPQHF

clone size: .
V gene: TRBV2
J gene: TRBJ1-5
CDR3 protein: CASSAGQGYNQPQHF

clone size: .
V gene: TRBV14
J gene: TRBJ2-1
CDR3 protein: CASSQVRGDNEQFF

clone size: .
V gene: TRBV5-1
J gene: TRBJ2-5
CDR3 protein: CASSLGPSASGETQYF

clone size: once
V gene: TRBV11-3
J gene: TRBJ1-6
CDR3 protein: CASSLSTGAAPDNSPLHF

clone size: .
V gene: TRBV5-6
J gene: TRBJ1-5
CDR3 protein: CASSLAGSSNQPQHF

clone size: .
V gene: TRBV6-6
J gene: TRBJ2-3
CDR3 protein: CASSWRGGVGTDTQYF

clone size: .
V gene: TRBV10-3
J gene: TRBJ1-2
CDR3 protein: CAARQGNYGYTF

clone size: .
V gene: TRBV24-1
J gene: TRBJ2-2
CDR3 protein: CATSDFLRGNTGELFF

clone size: once
V gene: TRBV6-5
J gene: TRBJ2-7
CDR3 protein: CASRVSGLQYF

clone size: .
V gene: TRBV2
J gene: TRBJ2-1
CDR3 protein: CASSEGQYNEQFF

clone size: .
V gene: TRBV5-5
J gene: TRBJ2-1
CDR3 protein: CASSSSGGMENEQFF

clone size: .
V gene: TRBV6-2/TRBV6-3
J gene: TRBJ2-3
CDR3 protein: CASSYELAVITDTQYF

clone size: .
V gene: TRBV14
J gene: TRBJ2-1
CDR3 protein: CASSQLGLAGGSYNEQFF

clone size: .
V gene: TRBV10-1
J gene: TRBJ1-6
CDR3 protein: CASSEGARNSPLHF

clone size: once
V gene: TRBV2
J gene: TRBJ1-6
CDR3 protein: CASIDRGFTNSPLHF

clone size: few
V gene: TRBV4-2
J gene: TRBJ2-3
CDR3 protein: CASSQGPVDSITQYF

clone size: .
V gene: TRBV2
J gene: TRBJ2-1
CDR3 protein: CASTSGRSRPSYEQFF

clone size: .
V gene: TRBV27
J gene: TRBJ2-7
CDR3 protein: CASRSSGTGPYEQYF

clone size: few
V gene: TRBV3-1/TRBV3-2
J gene: TRBJ1-1
CDR3 protein: CASSPRRQDTEAFF

clone size: .
V gene: TRBV10-3
J gene: TRBJ2-5
CDR3 protein: CAISPDRGSQETQYF

clone size: .
V gene: TRBV4-1
J gene: TRBJ1-2
CDR3 protein: CASSQVVGYGYTF

clone size: .
V gene: TRBV12-3/TRBV12-4
J gene: TRBJ1-4
CDR3 protein: CASRDPTGLFF

clone size: .
V gene: TRBV28
J gene: TRBJ1-2
CDR3 protein: CASSSPGQNNYGYTF

clone size: .
V gene: TRBV7-3
J gene: TRBJ1-1
CDR3 protein: CASSPGGPADTEAFF

clone size: .
V gene: TRBV6-6
J gene: TRBJ1-5
CDR3 protein: CASSSVLGGRNQPQHF

clone size: .
V gene: TRBV9
J gene: TRBJ2-2
CDR3 protein: CASSVRTSDAGELFF

clone size: .
V gene: TRBV2
J gene: TRBJ2-2
CDR3 protein: CASSRTGSEAGELFF

clone size: .
V gene: TRBV14
J gene: TRBJ2-2
CDR3 protein: CASSHLPGGGSGTGELFF

clone size: few
V gene: TRBV3-1/TRBV3-2
J gene: TRBJ2-7
CDR3 protein: CASSPAVGGAFEQYF

clone size: .
V gene: TRBV5-4
J gene: TRBJ2-5
CDR3 protein: CASSFDREETQYF

clone size: .
V gene: TRBV3-1/TRBV3-2
J gene: TRBJ1-1
CDR3 protein: CASSRDRVNTEAFF

clone size: .
V gene: TRBV9
J gene: TRBJ2-7
CDR3 protein: CASSARGRLYEQYF

clone size: once
V gene: TRBV15
J gene: TRBJ2-1
CDR3 protein: CATSSDVAGVVEQFF

clone size: few
V gene: TRBV9
J gene: TRBJ1-2
CDR3 protein: CASSSGQGDGYTF

clone size: .
V gene: TRBV6-1
J gene: TRBJ1-5
CDR3 protein: CASSGTGFGSNQPQHF

clone size: .
V gene: TRBV19
J gene: TRBJ1-3
CDR3 protein: CASSGGQGAGNTIYF

clone size: .
V gene: TRBV2
J gene: TRBJ2-3
CDR3 protein: CASSRQVERADTQYF